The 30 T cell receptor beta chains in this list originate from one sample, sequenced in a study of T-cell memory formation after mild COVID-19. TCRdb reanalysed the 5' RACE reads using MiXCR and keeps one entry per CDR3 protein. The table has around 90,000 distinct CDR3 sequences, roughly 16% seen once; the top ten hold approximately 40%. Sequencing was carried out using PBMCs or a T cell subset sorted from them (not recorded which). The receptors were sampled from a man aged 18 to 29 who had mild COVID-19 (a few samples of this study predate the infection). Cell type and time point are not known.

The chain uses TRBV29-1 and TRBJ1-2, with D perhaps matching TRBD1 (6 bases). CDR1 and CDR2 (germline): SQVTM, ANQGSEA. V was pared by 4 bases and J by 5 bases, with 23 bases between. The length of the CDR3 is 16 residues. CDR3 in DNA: TGCAGCGTTGTGTCGGGGGCGAGTCTCTATGAATATGGCTACACCTTC. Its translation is CSVVSGASLYEYGYTF. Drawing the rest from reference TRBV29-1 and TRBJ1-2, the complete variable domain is SAVISQKPSRDICQRGTSLTIQCQVDSQVTMMFWYRQQPGQSLTLIATANQGSEATYESGFVIDKFPISRPNLTFSTLTVSNMSPEDSSIYLCSVVSGASLYEYGYTFGSGTRLTVV.

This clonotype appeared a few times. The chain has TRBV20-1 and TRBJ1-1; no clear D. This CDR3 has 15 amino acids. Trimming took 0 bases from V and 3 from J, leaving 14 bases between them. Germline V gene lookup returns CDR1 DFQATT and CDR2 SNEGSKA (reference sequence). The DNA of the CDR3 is TGCAGTGCTAGAGATCCGGTAGACGGGTACACTGAAGCTTTCTTT. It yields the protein CSARDPVDGYTEAFF.

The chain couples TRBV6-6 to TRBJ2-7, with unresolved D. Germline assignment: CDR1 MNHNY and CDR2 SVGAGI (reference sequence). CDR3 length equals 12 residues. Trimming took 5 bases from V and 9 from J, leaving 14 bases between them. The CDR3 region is CASSPDPPGQYV. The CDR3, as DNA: TGTGCCAGCAGTCCAGACCCCCCGGGGCAGTACGTC.

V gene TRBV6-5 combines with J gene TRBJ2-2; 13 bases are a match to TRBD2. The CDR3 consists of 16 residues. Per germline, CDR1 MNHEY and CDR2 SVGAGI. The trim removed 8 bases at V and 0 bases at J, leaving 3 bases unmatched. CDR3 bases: TGTGCCAGCGGGACTAGCGGGACTTCGAACACCGGGGAGCTGTTTTTT. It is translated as CASGTSGTSNTGELFF.

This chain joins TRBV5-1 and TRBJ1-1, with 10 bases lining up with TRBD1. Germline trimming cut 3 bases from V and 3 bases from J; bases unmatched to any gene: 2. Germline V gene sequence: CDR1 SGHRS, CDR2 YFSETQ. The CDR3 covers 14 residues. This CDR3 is CASSSGTGDTEAFF. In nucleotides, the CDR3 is TGCGCCAGCAGCTCCGGGACAGGGGACACTGAAGCTTTCTTT.

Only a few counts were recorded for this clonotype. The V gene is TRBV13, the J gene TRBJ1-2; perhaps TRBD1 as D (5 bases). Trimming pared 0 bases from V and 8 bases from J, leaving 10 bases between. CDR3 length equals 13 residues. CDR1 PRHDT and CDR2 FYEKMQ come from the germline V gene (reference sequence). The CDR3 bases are TGTGCCAGCAGCTTAGGCCGACAGAGCGGCTACACCTTC. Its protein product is CASSLGRQSGYTF. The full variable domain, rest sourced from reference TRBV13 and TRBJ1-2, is AAGVIQSPRHLIKEKRETATLKCYPIPRHDTVYWYQQGPGQDPQFLISFYEKMQSDKGSIPDRFSAQQFSDYHSELNMSSLELGDSALYFCASSLGRQSGYTFGSGTRLTVV.

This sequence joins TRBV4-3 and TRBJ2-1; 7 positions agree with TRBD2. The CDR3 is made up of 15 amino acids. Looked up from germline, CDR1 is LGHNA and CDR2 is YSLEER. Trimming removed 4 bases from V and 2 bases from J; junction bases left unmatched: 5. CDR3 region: CASSPKAGTYNEQFF. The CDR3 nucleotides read TGCGCCAGCAGCCCCAAAGCGGGGACCTACAATGAGCAGTTCTTC.

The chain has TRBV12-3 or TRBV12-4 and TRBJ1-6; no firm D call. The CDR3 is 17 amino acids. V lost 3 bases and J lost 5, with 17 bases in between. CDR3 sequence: CASSLGFKNENNSPLHF. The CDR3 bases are TGTGCCAGCAGTTTGGGGTTCAAGAACGAGAATAATTCACCCCTCCACTTT.

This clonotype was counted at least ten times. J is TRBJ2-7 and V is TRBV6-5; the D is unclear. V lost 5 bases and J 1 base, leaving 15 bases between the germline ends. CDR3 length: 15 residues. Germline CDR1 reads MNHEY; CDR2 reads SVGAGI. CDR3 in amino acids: CASSRMVDRSYEQYF. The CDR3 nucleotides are TGTGCCAGCAGTAGAATGGTGGACCGTTCCTACGAGCAGTACTTC.

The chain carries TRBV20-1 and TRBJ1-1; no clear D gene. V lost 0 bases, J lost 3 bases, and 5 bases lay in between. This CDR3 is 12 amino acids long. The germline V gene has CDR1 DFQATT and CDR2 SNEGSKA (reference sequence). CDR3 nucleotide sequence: TGCAGTGCTAGAGATGAATACACTGAAGCTTTCTTT. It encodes CSARDEYTEAFF.

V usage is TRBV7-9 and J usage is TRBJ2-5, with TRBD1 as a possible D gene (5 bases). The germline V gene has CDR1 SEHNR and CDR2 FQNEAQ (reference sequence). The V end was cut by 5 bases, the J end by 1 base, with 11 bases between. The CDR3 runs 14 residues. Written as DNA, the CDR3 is TGTGCCAGCAGCCTACGACAGAGCCAAGAGACCCAGTACTTC. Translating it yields CASSLRQSQETQYF.

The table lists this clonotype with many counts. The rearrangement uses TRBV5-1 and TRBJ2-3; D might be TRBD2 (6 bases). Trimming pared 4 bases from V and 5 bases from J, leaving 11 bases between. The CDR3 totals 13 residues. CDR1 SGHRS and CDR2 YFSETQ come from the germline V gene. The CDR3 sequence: CASSPGTGDTQYF. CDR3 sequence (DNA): TGCGCCAGCAGCCCCGGGACTGGAGATACGCAGTATTTT.

CDR3 nucleotide sequence: TGTGCCAGCAGCTACGCAGGCCCAACCACCGGGGAGCTGTTTTTT. It codes for CASSYAGPTTGELFF. The chain employs TRBV7-2 and TRBJ2-2, with unresolved D. Trimming took 4 bases from V and 4 from J, leaving 13 bases between them. Germline V gene sequence: CDR1 SGHTA, CDR2 FQGNSA. This CDR3 has 15 amino acids.

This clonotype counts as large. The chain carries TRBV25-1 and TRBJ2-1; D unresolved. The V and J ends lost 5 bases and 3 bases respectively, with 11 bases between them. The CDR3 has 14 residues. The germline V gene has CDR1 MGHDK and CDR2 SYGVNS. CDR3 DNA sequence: TGTGCCAGCAGTCAGTCCGACTTCTACAATGAGCAGTTCTTC. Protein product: CASSQSDFYNEQFF.

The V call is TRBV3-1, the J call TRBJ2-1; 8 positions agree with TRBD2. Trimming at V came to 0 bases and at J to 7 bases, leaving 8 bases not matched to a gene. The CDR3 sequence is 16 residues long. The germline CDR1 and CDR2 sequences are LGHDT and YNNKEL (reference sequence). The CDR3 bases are TGTGCCAGCAGCCAAGATTGGGCTAGCGGGCGGAATGAGCAGTTCTTC. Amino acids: CASSQDWASGRNEQFF.

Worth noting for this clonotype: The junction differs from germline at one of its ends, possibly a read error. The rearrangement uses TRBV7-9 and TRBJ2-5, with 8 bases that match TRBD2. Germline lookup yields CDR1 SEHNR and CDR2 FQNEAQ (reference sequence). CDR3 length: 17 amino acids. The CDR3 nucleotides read TGTGCCAGCAGCGAGTTAACGGGACTAGGGCCCCAGGAGACCGAGTACTTC. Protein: CASSELTGLGPQETEYF.

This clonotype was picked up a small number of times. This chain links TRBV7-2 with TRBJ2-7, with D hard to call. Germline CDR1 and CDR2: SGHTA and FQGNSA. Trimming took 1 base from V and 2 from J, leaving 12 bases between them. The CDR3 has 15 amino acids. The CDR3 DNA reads TGTGCCAGCAGCTTAGATTCTGGGCAGACCTACGAGCAGTACTTC. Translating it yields CASSLDSGQTYEQYF.

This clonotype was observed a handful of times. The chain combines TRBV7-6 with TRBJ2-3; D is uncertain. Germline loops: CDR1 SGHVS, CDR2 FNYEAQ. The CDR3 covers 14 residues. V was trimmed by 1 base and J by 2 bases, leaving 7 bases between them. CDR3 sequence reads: CASSLVRDTDTQYF. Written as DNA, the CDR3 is TGTGCCAGCAGCTTAGTCAGAGACACAGATACGCAGTATTTT.

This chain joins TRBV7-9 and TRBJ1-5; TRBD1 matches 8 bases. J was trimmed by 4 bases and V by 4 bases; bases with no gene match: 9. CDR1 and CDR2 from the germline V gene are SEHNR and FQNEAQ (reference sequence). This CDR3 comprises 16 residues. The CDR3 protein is CASSSKTGEVNQPQHF. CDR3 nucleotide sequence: TGTGCCAGCAGCTCAAAGACAGGGGAAGTAAATCAGCCCCAGCATTTT. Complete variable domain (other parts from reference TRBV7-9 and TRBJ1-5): DTGVSQNPRHKITKRGQNVTFRCDPISEHNRLYWYRQTLGQGPEFLTYFQNEAQLEKSRLLSDRFSAERPKGSFSTLEIQRTEQGDSAMYLCASSSKTGEVNQPQHFGDGTRLSIL.

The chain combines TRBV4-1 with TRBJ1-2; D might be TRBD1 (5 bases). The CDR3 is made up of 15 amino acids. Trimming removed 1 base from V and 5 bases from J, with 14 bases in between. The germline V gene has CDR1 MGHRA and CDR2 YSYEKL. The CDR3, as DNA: TGCGCCAGCAGCCAAGGGCGGGGACCTGGGTATGGCTACACCTTC. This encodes CASSQGRGPGYGYTF.

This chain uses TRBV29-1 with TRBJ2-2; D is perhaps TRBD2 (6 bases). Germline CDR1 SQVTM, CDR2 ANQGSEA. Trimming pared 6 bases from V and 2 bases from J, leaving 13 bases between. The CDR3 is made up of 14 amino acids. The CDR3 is CSVLGTPNTGELFF. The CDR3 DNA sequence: TGCAGCGTGCTCGGGACTCCTAACACCGGGGAGCTGTTTTTT.

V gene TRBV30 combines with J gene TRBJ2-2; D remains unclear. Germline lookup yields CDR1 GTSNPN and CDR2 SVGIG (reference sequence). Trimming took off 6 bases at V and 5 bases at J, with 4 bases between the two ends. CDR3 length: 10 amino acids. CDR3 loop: CACGTGELFF. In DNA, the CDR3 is TGTGCCTGCGGAACCGGGGAGCTGTTTTTT.

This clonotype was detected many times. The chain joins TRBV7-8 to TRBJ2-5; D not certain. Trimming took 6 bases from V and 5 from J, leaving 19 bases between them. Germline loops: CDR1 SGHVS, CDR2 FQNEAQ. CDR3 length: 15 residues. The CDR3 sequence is CASRYPGSLGETQYF. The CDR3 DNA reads TGTGCCAGCAGATATCCGGGCTCTTTAGGGGAGACCCAGTACTTC.

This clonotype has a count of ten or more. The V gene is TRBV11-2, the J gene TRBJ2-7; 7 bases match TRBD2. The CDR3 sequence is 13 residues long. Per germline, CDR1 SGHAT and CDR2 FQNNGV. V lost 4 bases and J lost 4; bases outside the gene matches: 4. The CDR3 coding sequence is TGTGCCAGCAGCTCCCCGGGGGGATACGAGCAGTACGTC. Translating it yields CASSSPGGYEQYV.

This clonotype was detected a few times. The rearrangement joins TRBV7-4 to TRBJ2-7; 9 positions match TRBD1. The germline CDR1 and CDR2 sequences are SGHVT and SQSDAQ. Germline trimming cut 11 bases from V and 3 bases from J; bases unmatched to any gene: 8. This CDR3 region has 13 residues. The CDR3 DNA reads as TGTGCCGCCCCGGGACAGGGTTTCTACGAGCAGTACGTC. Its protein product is CAAPGQGFYEQYV.

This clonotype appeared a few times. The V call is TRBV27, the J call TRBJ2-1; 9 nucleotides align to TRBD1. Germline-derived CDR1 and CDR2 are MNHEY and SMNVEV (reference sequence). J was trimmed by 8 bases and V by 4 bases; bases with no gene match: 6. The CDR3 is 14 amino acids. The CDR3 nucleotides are TGTGCCAGCAGTTCCGGGACAGGGTGGGATGAGCAGTTCTTC. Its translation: CASSSGTGWDEQFF.

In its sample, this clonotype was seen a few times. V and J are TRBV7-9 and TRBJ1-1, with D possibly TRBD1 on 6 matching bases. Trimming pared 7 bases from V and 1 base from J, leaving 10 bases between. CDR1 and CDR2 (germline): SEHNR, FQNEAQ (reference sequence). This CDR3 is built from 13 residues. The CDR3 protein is CASTGGSNTEAFF. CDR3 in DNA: TGTGCCAGCACGGGGGGCTCGAACACTGAAGCTTTCTTT.

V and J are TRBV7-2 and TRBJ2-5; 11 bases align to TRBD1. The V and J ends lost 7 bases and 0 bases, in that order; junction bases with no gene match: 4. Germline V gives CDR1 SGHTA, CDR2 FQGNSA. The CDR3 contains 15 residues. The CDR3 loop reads CASTDRGRYQETQYF. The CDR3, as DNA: TGTGCCAGCACGGACAGGGGGCGGTACCAAGAGACCCAGTACTTC.

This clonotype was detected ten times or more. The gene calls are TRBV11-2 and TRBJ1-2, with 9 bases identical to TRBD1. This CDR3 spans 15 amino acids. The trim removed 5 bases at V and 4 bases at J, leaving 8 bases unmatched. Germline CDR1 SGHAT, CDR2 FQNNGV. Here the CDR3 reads CASSPGTGYLYGYTF. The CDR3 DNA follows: TGTGCCAGCAGCCCGGGGACAGGGTACCTCTATGGCTACACCTTC. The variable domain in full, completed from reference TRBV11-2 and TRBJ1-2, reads EAGVAQSPRYKIIEKRQSVAFWCNPISGHATLYWYQQILGQGPKLLIQFQNNGVVDDSQLPKDRFSAERLKGVDSTLKIQPAKLEDSAVYLCASSPGTGYLYGYTFGSGTRLTVV.

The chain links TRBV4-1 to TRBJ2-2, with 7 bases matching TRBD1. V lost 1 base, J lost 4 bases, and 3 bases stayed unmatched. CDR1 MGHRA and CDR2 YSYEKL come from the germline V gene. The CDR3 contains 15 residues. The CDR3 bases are TGCGCCAGCAGCCAAGGACAGGGAAGCACCGGGGAGCTGTTTTTT. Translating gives CASSQGQGSTGELFF.